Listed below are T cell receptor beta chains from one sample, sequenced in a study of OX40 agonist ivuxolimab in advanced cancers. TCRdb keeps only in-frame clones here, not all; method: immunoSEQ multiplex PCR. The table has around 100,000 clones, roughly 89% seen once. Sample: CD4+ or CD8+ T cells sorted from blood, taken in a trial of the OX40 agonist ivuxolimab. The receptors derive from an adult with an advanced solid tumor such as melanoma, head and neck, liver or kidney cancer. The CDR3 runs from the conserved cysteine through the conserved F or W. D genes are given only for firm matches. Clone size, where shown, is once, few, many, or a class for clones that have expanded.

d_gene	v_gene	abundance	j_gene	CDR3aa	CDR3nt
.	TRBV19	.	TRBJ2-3	CASMSGSRGLNTQYF	TGTGCCAGTATGAGCGGGTCAAGGGGTTTAAATACGCAGTATTTT
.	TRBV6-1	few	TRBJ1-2	CASAPLGFYGYTF	TGTGCCAGCGCCCCGTTGGGGTTCTATGGCTACACCTTC
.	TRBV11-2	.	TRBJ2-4	CASSLDRSGSDIQYF	TGTGCCAGCAGCTTAGATCGATCGGGTTCGGACATTCAGTACTTC
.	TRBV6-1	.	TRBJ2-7	CASSEIAGLTSYEQYF	TGTGCCAGCAGTGAAATCGCGGGGCTAACGTCCTACGAGCAGTACTTC
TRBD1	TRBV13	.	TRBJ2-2	CASSFGQAANTGELFF	TGTGCCAGCAGCTTCGGACAGGCTGCGAACACCGGGGAGCTGTTTTTT
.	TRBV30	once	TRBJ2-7	CAWSVWGVSSYEQYF	TGTGCCTGGAGTGTATGGGGGGTGAGCTCCTACGAGCAGTACTTC
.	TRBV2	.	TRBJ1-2	CASSERGYTYGYTF	TGTGCCAGCAGTGAAAGGGGTTACACCTATGGCTACACCTTC
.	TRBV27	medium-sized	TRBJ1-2	CASSLSTESYGYTF	TGTGCCAGCAGTCTATCGACAGAGTCCTATGGCTACACCTTC
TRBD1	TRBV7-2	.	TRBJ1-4	CASSPDRGNEKLFF	TGTGCCAGCAGCCCGGACAGGGGGAATGAAAAACTGTTTTTT
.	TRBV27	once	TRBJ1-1	CASGPQDTEAFF	TGTGCCAGCGGCCCTCAAGACACTGAAGCTTTCTTT